This note documents a single T cell receptor beta chain sequence. The treatment denotes: roughly 18 received Ad26.COV2.S at low or high dose, single or two shots; a few received placebo; per-sample allocation not given. Samples came from day 63 after the first vaccine or placebo injection. Germline V gene data show CDR1 as LGHNA and CDR2 as YNFKEQ. Trimming removed 0 bases from V and 9 bases from J; junction bases left unmatched: 1. CDR3 length: 15 amino acids. The assay was immunoSEQ multiplex PCR, and TCRdb's table has in-frame clones only and misses some. This table has approximately 500,000 clones, about 83% appearing once. The data originate from a study of Ad26.COV2.S vaccination and SARS-CoV-2 variants. About the study: Donor was one of the participants in the Ad26.COV2.S arm of the COV1001 trial. Intramuscular Ad26.COV2.S doses were given once or twice, 56 days apart.

The TCR was taken from a person between 18 and 65 years old who received the Ad26.COV2.S COVID-19 vaccine or a placebo. The material was peripheral blood, obtained in a trial of Ad26.COV2.S vaccine versus placebo. The genes are TRBV4-2 and TRBJ2-1, with 14 bases lining up with TRBD2. CDR3 nucleotides: TGTGCCAGCAGCCAAGATGGGACTAGCGGGAGTGAGCAGTTCTTC. This translates into CASSQDGTSGSEQFF.